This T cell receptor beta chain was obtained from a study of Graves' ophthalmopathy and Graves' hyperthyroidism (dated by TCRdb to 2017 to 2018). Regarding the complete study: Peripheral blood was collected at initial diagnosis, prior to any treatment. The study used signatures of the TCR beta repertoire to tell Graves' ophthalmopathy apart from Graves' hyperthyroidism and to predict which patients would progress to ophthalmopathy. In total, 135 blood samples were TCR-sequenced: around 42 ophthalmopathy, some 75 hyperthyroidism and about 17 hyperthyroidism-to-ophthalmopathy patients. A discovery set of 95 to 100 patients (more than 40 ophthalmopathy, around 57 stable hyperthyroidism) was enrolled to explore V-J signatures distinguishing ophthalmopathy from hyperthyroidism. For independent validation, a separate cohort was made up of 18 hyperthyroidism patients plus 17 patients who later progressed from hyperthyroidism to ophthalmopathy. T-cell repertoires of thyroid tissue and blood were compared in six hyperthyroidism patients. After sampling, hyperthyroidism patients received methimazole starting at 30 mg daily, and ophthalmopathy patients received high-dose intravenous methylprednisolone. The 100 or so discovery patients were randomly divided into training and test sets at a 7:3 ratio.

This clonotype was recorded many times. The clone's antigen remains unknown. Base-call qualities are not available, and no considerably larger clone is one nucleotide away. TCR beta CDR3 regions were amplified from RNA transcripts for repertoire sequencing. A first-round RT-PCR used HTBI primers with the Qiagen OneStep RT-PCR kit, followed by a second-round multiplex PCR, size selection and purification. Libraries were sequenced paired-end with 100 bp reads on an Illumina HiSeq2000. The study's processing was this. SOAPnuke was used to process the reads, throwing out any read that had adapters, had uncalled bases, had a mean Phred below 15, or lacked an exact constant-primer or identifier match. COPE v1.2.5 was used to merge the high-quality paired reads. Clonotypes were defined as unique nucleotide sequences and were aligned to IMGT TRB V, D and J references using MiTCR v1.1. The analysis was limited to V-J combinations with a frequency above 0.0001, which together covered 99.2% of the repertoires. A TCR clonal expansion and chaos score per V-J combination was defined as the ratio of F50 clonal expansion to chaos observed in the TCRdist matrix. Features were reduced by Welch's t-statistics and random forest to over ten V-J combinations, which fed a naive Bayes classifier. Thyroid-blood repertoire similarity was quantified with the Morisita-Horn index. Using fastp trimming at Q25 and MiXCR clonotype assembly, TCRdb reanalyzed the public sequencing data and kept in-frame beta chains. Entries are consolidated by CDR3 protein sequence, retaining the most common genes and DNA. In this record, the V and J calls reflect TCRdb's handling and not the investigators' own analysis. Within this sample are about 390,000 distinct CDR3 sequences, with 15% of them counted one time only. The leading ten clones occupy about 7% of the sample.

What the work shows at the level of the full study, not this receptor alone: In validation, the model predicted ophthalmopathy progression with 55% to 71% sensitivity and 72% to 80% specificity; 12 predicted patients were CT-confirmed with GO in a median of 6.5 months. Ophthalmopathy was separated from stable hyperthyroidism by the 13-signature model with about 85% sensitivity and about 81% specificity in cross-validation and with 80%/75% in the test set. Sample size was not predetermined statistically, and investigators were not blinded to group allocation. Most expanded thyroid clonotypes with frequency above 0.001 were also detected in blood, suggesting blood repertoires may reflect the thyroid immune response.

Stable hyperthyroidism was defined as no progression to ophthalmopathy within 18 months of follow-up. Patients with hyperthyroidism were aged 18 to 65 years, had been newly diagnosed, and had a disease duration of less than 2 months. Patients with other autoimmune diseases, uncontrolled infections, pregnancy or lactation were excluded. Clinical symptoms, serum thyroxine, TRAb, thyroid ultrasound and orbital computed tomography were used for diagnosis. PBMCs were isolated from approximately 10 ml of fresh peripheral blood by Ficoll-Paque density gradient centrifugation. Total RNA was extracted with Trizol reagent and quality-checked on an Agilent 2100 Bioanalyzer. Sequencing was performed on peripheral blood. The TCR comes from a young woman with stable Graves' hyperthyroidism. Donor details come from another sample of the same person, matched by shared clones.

The DNA is as follows: TGTGCCAGCAGCCCTCGGACCAGTTCGAACGAGCAGTACTTC. This gives the protein CASSPRTSSNEQYF. The rearranged segments are TRBV3-1 and TRBJ2-7; confidence is insufficient to name the D gene. V drops 4 bases and J drops 5 bases, leaving 15 bases in between. The germline V gene (reference sequence) specifies LGHDT as CDR1 and YNNKEL as CDR2. Inclusive of the bounding cysteine and phenylalanine, the CDR3 is 14 residues long. CDR3 DNA is the only sequence kept; it has 42 bases, read in frame from the first base.